One and the same sample provided the 21 T cell receptor beta chains below, sequenced in a study of Graves' ophthalmopathy and Graves' hyperthyroidism (dated by TCRdb to 2016 to 2019). These reads were obtained on an Illumina HiSeq 2000. TCR beta CDR3 regions were amplified from RNA transcripts for repertoire sequencing. The first round was an RT-PCR using HTBI primers with the Qiagen OneStep RT-PCR kit, and this first round was followed by a second-round multiplex PCR, then size selection and purification. Clones were called with MiXCR by TCRdb after fastp trimmed the public reads at Q25, and only in-frame beta chains were retained. Records with the same CDR3 protein are collapsed into one entry carrying the most frequent genes and DNA. The sample includes 40,000 to 50,000 distinct CDR3 sequences, with about 50% observed a single time. The ten biggest clones cover more than 15% of the sample. The specimen sequenced was peripheral blood. The receptors stem from an adult man with Graves' ophthalmopathy.

In its sample, this clonotype was seen many times. The V and J genes are TRBV11-2 and TRBJ2-7; 10 nucleotides align to TRBD1. The CDR3 has 16 residues. Unmatched junction bases numbered 15, after V lost 4 bases and J lost 9 bases. Germline values: CDR1 SGHAT, CDR2 FQNNGV. The CDR3 sequence is CASSSKPGQGNRRQYF. The CDR3 DNA is TGTGCCAGCAGCTCAAAGCCGGGACAGGGGAATCGGCGGCAGTACTTC.

The chain recombines TRBV20-1 with TRBJ2-3; D is undetermined. Germline CDR1 is DFQATT and CDR2 is SNEGSKA (reference sequence). CDR3 length: 13 residues. Trimming shortened V by 7 bases and J by 2 bases, and 13 bases separated the two germline ends. CDR3 coding DNA: TGCAGTGGCATCCGGGCACCCACAGATACGCAGTATTTT. This gives the protein CSGIRAPTDTQYF.

The rearrangement uses TRBV7-9 and TRBJ1-4; D remains unclear. Per the germline V gene, CDR1 is SEHNR and CDR2 is FQNEAQ (reference sequence). The V gene lost 5 bases and the J gene lost 6 bases, with 19 bases spanning the gap. The CDR3 consists of 16 residues. The CDR3 loop reads CASSVVEGSGDEKLFF. The CDR3 bases are TGTGCCAGCAGCGTAGTAGAGGGCAGTGGCGATGAAAAACTGTTTTTT. The full variable domain, rest sourced from reference TRBV7-9 and TRBJ1-4, is DTGVSQNPRHKITKRGQNVTFRCDPISEHNRLYWYRQTLGQGPEFLTYFQNEAQLEKSRLLSDRFSAERPKGSFSTLEIQRTEQGDSAMYLCASSVVEGSGDEKLFFGSGTQLSVL.

A note on this clonotype: The junction does not match germline at one end; this may be a read error. The rearrangement links TRBV9 to TRBJ2-5, with D perhaps TRBD1 (8 bases). CDR3 size: 14 residues. Per germline, CDR1 SGDLS and CDR2 YYNGEE. Here the CDR3 DNA reads TGTGCCAGCAGCAATAGGACAGGGAGGGAGTCAACTGGGTTC. Its translation: CASSNRTGRESTGF.

This clonotype was seen repeatedly, ten times or more. The CDR3 DNA sequence: TGTGCCACCAGCAGAGCTTTAAGGACATCCTCGACCTACGAGCAGTACTTC. It specifies CATSRALRTSSTYEQYF. The chain joins TRBV15 to TRBJ2-7, with D tentatively TRBD1 (5 bases). Germline values: CDR1 LNHNV, CDR2 YYDKDF (reference sequence). Trimming shortened V by 1 base and J by 2 bases, and 18 bases separated the two germline ends. The length of the CDR3 is 17 residues.

J is TRBJ2-3 and V is TRBV20-1; D may be TRBD1 or TRBD2 (5 bases each). The CDR3 loop spans 19 amino acids. V shed 1 base and J shed 3 bases, with 26 bases lying between them. Per germline, CDR1 DFQATT and CDR2 SNEGSKA (reference sequence). CDR3 protein: CSARARGTPPPSTTDTQYF. CDR3 coding DNA: TGCAGTGCTAGAGCGCGAGGGACCCCCCCCCCTAGCACGACAGATACGCAGTATTTT.

Many counts were recorded for this clonotype. V gene TRBV19 combines with J gene TRBJ2-1; 13 positions agree with TRBD2. Germline CDR1 reads LNHDA; CDR2 reads SQIVND (reference sequence). This CDR3 is built from 15 residues. The V and J ends lost 7 bases and 8 bases, in that order; junction bases with no gene match: 8. CDR3 bases: TGTGCCAGTACGCCCGGGACTAGCGGGACCTATGAGCAGTTCTTC. Encoded protein: CASTPGTSGTYEQFF. The full variable domain, in which reference TRBV19 and TRBJ2-1 provide the parts outside the CDR3, is DGGITQSPKYLFRKEGQNVTLSCEQNLNHDAMYWYRQDPGQGLRLIYYSQIVNDFQKGDIAEGYSVSREKKESFPLTVTSAQKNPTAFYLCASTPGTSGTYEQFFGPGTRLTVL.

To note about this clonotype: It is likely a read error, because the conserved phenylalanine at the end of the CDR3 is missing. This rearrangement joins TRBV20-1 to TRBJ2-7; unclear D gene. The CDR3 is 13 amino acids. Between the trimmed V and J ends, which lost 5 bases and 3 bases, there was a span of 14 bases. CDR1 and CDR2 from the germline V gene are DFQATT and SNEGSKA (reference sequence). Here the CDR3 reads CSAPRGRLYEQYG. CDR3 sequence (DNA): TGCAGTGCTCCCCGAGGTCGGCTCTACGAGCAGTACGGC.

V gene TRBV9 combines with J gene TRBJ1-2; D perhaps matches TRBD1 (5 bases). V lost 0 bases, J lost 0 bases, and 9 bases lay in between. The CDR3 is made up of 15 amino acids. Looked up from germline, CDR1 is SGDLS and CDR2 is YYNGEE. The CDR3, as DNA: TGTGCCAGCAGCGTAGTTGGGGCAGCTAACTATGGCTACACCTTC. It specifies CASSVVGAANYGYTF.

This clonotype was detected ten times or more. J is TRBJ2-6 and V is TRBV12-3 or TRBV12-4, with D unresolved. CDR3 length: 15 residues. With 3 bases removed from V and 2 bases from J, the gap between germline ends came to 8 bases. DNA of the CDR3: TGTGCCAGCAGTTTTCGGCAGACTGGGGCCAACGTCCTGACTTTC. It translates to CASSFRQTGANVLTF.

The chain links TRBV6-4 to TRBJ2-3; the match to TRBD2 covers 12 bases. The CDR3 runs 15 residues. V lost 5 bases to trimming and J lost 4 bases; unmatched junction nucleotides: 4. Germline V gene sequence: CDR1 MRHNA, CDR2 SNTAGT. As DNA, the CDR3 is TGTGCCAGCAGTCCTTCTAGCGGGGGGGCAGATACGCAGTATTTT. Amino acids: CASSPSSGGADTQYF.

Comments on this clonotype: The germline gene is not matched at one end of the junction; a read error may be the cause. The chain couples TRBV4-1 to TRBJ1-1; no reliable D call. The CDR3 is 14 residues long. Germline values: CDR1 MGHRA, CDR2 YSYEKL. In DNA form, the CDR3 reads TGCGCCAGCAGCCAAGGCTGTGCGGATACTGAAGCGTTCTTT. This translates into CASSQGCADTEAFF.

By frequency in the sample, this clonotype is medium-sized. This chain joins TRBV25-1 and TRBJ1-2; 8 positions match TRBD1. V trimming: 1 base; J trimming: 3 bases; junction bases outside the gene matches: 7. CDR3 size: 16 residues. Per the germline V gene, CDR1 is MGHDK and CDR2 is SYGVNS. The CDR3, as DNA: TGTGCCAGCAGTGAATCCCCCGGACAGGGTCACTATGGCTACACCTTC. It is translated as CASSESPGQGHYGYTF.

There are many counts of this clonotype. The chain recombines TRBV6-5 with TRBJ1-1; no definite D call. CDR1 is MNHEY, CDR2 SVGAGI, per germline. Trimming shortened V by 2 bases and J by 3 bases, and 10 bases separated the two germline ends. The CDR3 is 14 amino acids. For the CDR3, the DNA is TGTGCCAGCAGTTACAGGGAGCTGCACACTGAAGCTTTCTTT. This gives the protein CASSYRELHTEAFF.

This clonotype has a count of ten or more. This rearrangement joins TRBV20-1 to TRBJ2-5, with no clear D. CDR1 is DFQATT and CDR2 is SNEGSKA in the germline V gene (reference sequence). V was shortened by 1 base and J by 1 base, with 13 bases between the two germline ends. CDR3 length: 15 residues. In nucleotides, the CDR3 is TGCAGTGCTAGAGTGGTCCTCGGGCCCCAAGAGACCCAGTACTTC. The encoded protein is CSARVVLGPQETQYF.

Judged by abundance, this clonotype is medium-sized. The chain joins TRBV2 to TRBJ1-2; D might be TRBD1 (5 bases). There are 14 residues in the CDR3. Trimming took off 3 bases at V and 4 bases at J, with 12 bases between the two ends. CDR1 and CDR2 (germline): SNHLY, FYNNEI. The CDR3 protein is CASSDRGDFYGYTF. The CDR3 region has the DNA TGTGCCAGCAGTGATCGGGGGGATTTCTATGGCTACACCTTC.

This clonotype qualifies as medium-sized. The chain couples TRBV29-1 to TRBJ1-2, with 7 bases matching TRBD1. The CDR3 loop spans 15 amino acids. J lost 0 bases, V lost 3 bases, and 7 bases had no gene match. The germline gives CDR1 SQVTM, CDR2 ANQGSEA. The CDR3 coding sequence is TGCAGCGTTGATGGCTGGGACAGCACTAACTATGGCTACACCTTC. Translation gives CSVDGWDSTNYGYTF. Full variable domain (remainder filled in from reference TRBV29-1 and TRBJ1-2): SAVISQKPSRDICQRGTSLTIQCQVDSQVTMMFWYRQQPGQSLTLIATANQGSEATYESGFVIDKFPISRPNLTFSTLTVSNMSPEDSSIYLCSVDGWDSTNYGYTFGSGTRLTVV.

This clonotype was recorded many times. The V and J genes are TRBV4-2 and TRBJ2-6, with 9 bases identical to TRBD1. Germline lookup yields CDR1 LGHNA and CDR2 YNFKEQ. The CDR3 totals 17 residues. J lost 4 bases, V lost 2 bases, and 6 bases had no gene match. CDR3 bases: TGTGCCAGCAGCCAAAACGGACAGGGGTCCGGGGCCAACGTCCTGACTTTC. This codes for CASSQNGQGSGANVLTF.

This clonotype was observed at least ten times. V is TRBV20-1 and J is TRBJ2-1, with TRBD2 matching 7 bases. The V segment lost 5 bases and the J segment 5 bases; nucleotides outside the gene matches: 12. The CDR3 totals 15 residues. Germline CDR1 DFQATT, CDR2 SNEGSKA (reference sequence). The CDR3 sequence is CSALSSGGINNEQFF. The CDR3 DNA reads TGCAGTGCTCTTTCTTCCGGGGGGATTAACAATGAGCAGTTCTTC.

The rearrangement links TRBV7-9 to TRBJ1-2; 8 bases align to TRBD1. Germline V CDR1 and CDR2: SEHNR, FQNEAQ (reference sequence). This CDR3 has 15 amino acids. Trimming at V came to 4 bases and at J to 4 bases, leaving 8 bases not matched to a gene. CDR3 coding DNA: TGTGCCAGCAGCTCTGGGGCCACAGGGGGCTATGGCTACACCTTC. This translates into CASSSGATGGYGYTF.

By share, this clonotype counts as medium-sized. The V gene is TRBV7-9, the J gene TRBJ1-5, with D unresolved. Germline CDR1 and CDR2: SEHNR and FQNEAQ (reference sequence). Between the trimmed V and J ends, which lost 5 bases and 8 bases, there was a span of 13 bases. The CDR3 loop spans 13 amino acids. As DNA, the CDR3 is TGTGCCAGCAGCCCCATCGGTGGCGAGCCCCAGCATTTT. This translates into CASSPIGGEPQHF. The full variable domain, completed using reference TRBV7-9 and TRBJ1-5, is DTGVSQNPRHKITKRGQNVTFRCDPISEHNRLYWYRQTLGQGPEFLTYFQNEAQLEKSRLLSDRFSAERPKGSFSTLEIQRTEQGDSAMYLCASSPIGGEPQHFGDGTRLSIL.